This T cell receptor (beta chain) was found in a study of Graves' ophthalmopathy and Graves' hyperthyroidism. Study-wide findings and caveats: Also, most clonotypes expanded in the thyroid above 0.001 frequency appeared in blood.

This clonotype was seen many times. The target antigen is unknown. As the template, RNA transcripts were used to amplify TCR beta CDR3 regions. The first round was an RT-PCR with HTBI primers, and the second round was a multiplex PCR. TCRdb itself ran the multiplex PCR reads through MiXCR, one entry per CDR3 protein. The sample consists of some 360,000 distinct CDR3 sequences, approximately 18% of them appearing once. V was cut by 5 bases and J by 2 bases, with 13 bases left in between. The germline CDR1 and CDR2 sequences are SGHVS and FNYEAQ. There are 14 residues in the CDR3. Hyperthyroidism cases were recent diagnoses of under 2 months' duration in people aged 18 to 65. Isolation of PBMCs was performed using over 8.5 ml of fresh peripheral blood.

Sequenced input: peripheral blood. V usage is TRBV7-6 and J usage is TRBJ2-7; D is perhaps TRBD1 or TRBD2 (6 bases each). The sequence was collected from an adult woman with stable Graves' hyperthyroidism. In nucleotides, the CDR3 is TGTGCCAGCAGCCCTCGTGGGGGGCCCTACGAGCAGTACTTC. Encoded protein: CASSPRGGPYEQYF.